The 12 T cell receptor beta chains presented below share a single source sample, sequenced in a study of cytomegalovirus exposure and HLA in healthy donors. The primer mix had 60 Vbeta and 13 Jbeta primers. Assay: immunoSEQ multiplex PCR; the TCRdb copy retains only in-frame clones and omits some. This sample has about 67,000 clones; about three quarters occur once, and the top ten carry over 9.5%. Sequenced input: PBMCs. These receptors all come from a man in his forties in good health and CMV-seronegative.

The rearrangement uses TRBV28 and TRBJ2-5, with D possibly matching TRBD1 (6 bases). The DNA end is a closer match to TRBJ2-7, so the J assignment may be wrong. CDR1 is MDHEN and CDR2 is SYDVKM in the germline V gene. The CDR3 spans 16 residues. The CDR3 coding sequence is TGTGCCAGCAGTTTTCGAAGGGGGTCCGCAAACTACGAGCAGTACTTC. Amino acids: CASSFRRGSANYEQYF.

The rearrangement links TRBV18 to TRBJ1-4; 8 positions match TRBD1. The V gene end was trimmed by 2 bases and the J gene end by 7 bases; junction bases not matched to a gene: 6. Germline V lookup: CDR1 KGHSH, CDR2 LQKENI. This CDR3 region has 15 residues. CDR3 sequence: CASSPDRGSSEKLFF. The CDR3 region has the DNA TGTGCCAGCTCACCAGACAGGGGTTCGTCTGAAAAACTGTTTTTT.

This chain uses TRBV2 with TRBJ2-7; 7 bases fit TRBD1. With 6 bases clipped from V and 0 bases from J, the junction kept 2 bases outside the gene matches. The CDR3 consists of 13 residues. Germline V gives CDR1 SNHLY, CDR2 FYNNEI. CDR3 nucleotide sequence: TGTGCCAGCAGGGGACAGTACTCCTACGAGCAGTACTTC. Protein product: CASRGQYSYEQYF. The full variable domain, its missing parts supplied by reference TRBV2 and TRBJ2-7, is EPEVTQTPSHQVTQMGQEVILRCVPISNHLYFYWYRQILGQKVEFLVSFYNNEISEKSEIFDDQFSVERPDGSNFTLKIRSTKLEDSAMYFCASRGQYSYEQYFGPGTRLTVT.

This chain links TRBV4-1 with TRBJ1-5, with 7 bases fitting TRBD1. V lost 5 bases, J lost 5 bases, and 6 bases stayed unmatched. This CDR3 spans 14 amino acids. Germline-derived CDR1 and CDR2 are MGHRA and YSYEKL. For the CDR3, the DNA is TGCGCCAGCAGCGCCGGGACAGCTGATCAGCCCCAGCATTTT. This encodes CASSAGTADQPQHF.

V gene TRBV11-2 combines with J gene TRBJ1-2; 7 bases fit TRBD1. Germline CDR1 and CDR2: SGHAT and FQNNGV. Unmatched junction bases numbered 11, after V lost 2 bases and J lost 8 bases. The CDR3 length is 15 residues. The CDR3 bases are TGTGCCAGCAGCTTACTGGCTAACAGGGGCGGCGGCTACACCTTC. Residues: CASSLLANRGGGYTF.

The chain couples TRBV19 to TRBJ2-4; D is unclear. The CDR3 extends over 12 amino acids. Trimming removed 4 bases from V and 6 bases from J, with 7 bases in between. CDR1 is LNHDA and CDR2 is SQIVND in the germline V gene (reference sequence). CDR3 loop: CASSNPRNIQYF. In DNA form, the CDR3 reads TGTGCCAGTAGTAACCCGAGAAACATTCAGTACTTC.

This chain uses TRBV4-1 with TRBJ2-1; 9 bases agree with TRBD1. This CDR3 contains 15 residues. J gave up 7 bases and V 5 bases, and 9 bases lay outside the gene matches. CDR1 is MGHRA, CDR2 YSYEKL, per germline. CDR3 in DNA: TGCGCCAGCAGCTTTTCTGGACAGGGGAGGAATGAGCAGTTCTTC. Translated: CASSFSGQGRNEQFF.

The chain joins TRBV9 to TRBJ2-5; 12 bases line up with TRBD2. The CDR3 length is 20 residues. V shed 0 bases and J 4 bases; nucleotides not matched to a gene: 16. In germline, CDR1 is SGDLS, CDR2 YYNGEE. As DNA, the CDR3 is TGTGCCAGCAGCGTAGCTAGCGGGGGTCTAGCGGGGGGGCTAGTAGAGACCCAGTACTTC. It is translated as CASSVASGGLAGGLVETQYF.

The rearrangement joins TRBV6-1 to TRBJ2-1; 7 bases match TRBD1. V lost 7 bases and J lost 3; bases outside the gene matches: 3. This CDR3 comprises 13 residues. Germline V gene sequence: CDR1 MNHNS, CDR2 SASEGT. The CDR3 DNA reads as TGTGCCAGCACCGGGACAGTCTACAATGAGCAGTTCTTC. Encoded protein: CASTGTVYNEQFF.

Notes on this clone: Germline is not matched at one junction end, which may reflect a read error. The chain has TRBV7-3 and TRBJ2-2; TRBD1 might be the D (6 bases). The germline CDR1 and CDR2 sequences are SGHTA and FQGTGA. This CDR3 comprises 18 residues. The CDR3 loop reads CASSLTINREQNTGELFF. CDR3 DNA: TGTGCCAGCAGCCTAACCATCAACAGGGAACAGAACACCGGGGAGCTGTTTTTT.

The V call is TRBV6-5, the J call TRBJ1-1; D remains ambiguous. Trimming removed 6 bases at V and 4 bases at J, with 12 bases between. The CDR3 consists of 13 residues. Per germline, CDR1 MNHEY and CDR2 SVGAGI. The CDR3, as DNA: TGTGCCAGCAGCCGACGGGTGAGCACTGAAGCTTTCTTT. Its protein product is CASSRRVSTEAFF.

V gene TRBV6-5 combines with J gene TRBJ1-3, with 10 nucleotides matching TRBD1. The CDR3 is 14 amino acids. The germline V gene has CDR1 MNHEY and CDR2 SVGAGI. J gave up 3 bases and V 10 bases, and 6 bases lay outside the gene matches. The CDR3 is CATRDRGLGNTIYF. CDR3 sequence (DNA): TGTGCCACCAGGGACAGGGGCCTTGGAAACACCATATATTTT.